A selection of T cell receptor beta chains follows, all from one sample in a study of control samples from healthy donors and cancer patients. Here immunoSEQ multiplex PCR was the method, and the copy in TCRdb shows in-frame clones only, minus some. Among roughly 100,000 clones listed, around 88% were seen once. Sequencing was performed on PBMCs. These TCRs come from a man aged 55 to 70 with lung cancer. Each CDR3 is given with its conserved first and last residue. The D gene is left open where the match is weak. Size values are once, few and many counts, or a class for expanded clones, and some rows have none.

clone size: .; V gene: TRBV5-1; J gene: TRBJ2-1; D gene: TRBD2; CDR3 DNA: TGCGCCAGCAGCTTAGCGGGGACCTCAGATAATGAGCAGTTCTTC; CDR3 protein: CASSLAGTSDNEQFF
clone size: few; V gene: TRBV6-6; J gene: TRBJ1-5; D gene: .; CDR3 DNA: TGTGCCAGCAGTTCTCAGGGGAGCAATCAGCCCCAGCATTTT; CDR3 protein: CASSSQGSNQPQHF
clone size: .; V gene: TRBV15; J gene: TRBJ1-1; D gene: .; CDR3 DNA: TGTGCCACCAGCAGAGGGACCGTGATGAACACTGAAGCTTTCTTT; CDR3 protein: CATSRGTVMNTEAFF
clone size: .; V gene: TRBV24-1; J gene: TRBJ2-1; D gene: .; CDR3 DNA: TGTGCCACCAGTGACCCCGGGACGGCAAGTGTCAATGAGCAGTTCTTC; CDR3 protein: CATSDPGTASVNEQFF
clone size: .; V gene: TRBV3-1/TRBV3-2; J gene: TRBJ1-5; D gene: .; CDR3 DNA: TGTGCCAGCAGCCCCGTCGGGGGAGGCCAGCCCCAGCATTTT; CDR3 protein: CASSPVGGGQPQHF
clone size: .; V gene: TRBV18; J gene: TRBJ1-1; D gene: .; CDR3 DNA: TGTGCCAGCTCACTGGGACATTCAAACACTGAAGCTTTCTTT; CDR3 protein: CASSLGHSNTEAFF
clone size: .; V gene: TRBV25-1; J gene: TRBJ1-2; D gene: .; CDR3 DNA: TGTGCCAGCAGTGAATATAGGACCGAGGACTATGGCTACACCTTC; CDR3 protein: CASSEYRTEDYGYTF
clone size: .; V gene: TRBV24-1; J gene: TRBJ2-2; D gene: .; CDR3 DNA: TGTGCCACCACCCCAGGACAGCTTAACACCGGGGAGCTGTTTTTT; CDR3 protein: CATTPGQLNTGELFF
clone size: .; V gene: TRBV4-1; J gene: TRBJ2-3; D gene: .; CDR3 DNA: TGCGCCAGCAGCCCGTGGGGGGAGACAGATACGCAGTATTTT; CDR3 protein: CASSPWGETDTQYF
clone size: .; V gene: TRBV18; J gene: TRBJ2-5; D gene: TRBD1; CDR3 DNA: TGTGCCAGCTCCCCCTCTGGACGACAGGGCTTGGAGACCCAGTACTTC; CDR3 protein: CASSPSGRQGLETQYF
clone size: .; V gene: TRBV20-1; J gene: TRBJ2-7; D gene: .; CDR3 DNA: TGCAGTGCTAGTGCGGGGGCGGCCTACGAGCAGTACTTC; CDR3 protein: CSASAGAAYEQYF
clone size: .; V gene: TRBV5-1; J gene: TRBJ2-3; D gene: .; CDR3 DNA: TGCGCCAGCAGCTTGGGCACCACAGATACGCAGTATTTT; CDR3 protein: CASSLGTTDTQYF
clone size: .; V gene: TRBV6-5; J gene: TRBJ1-1; D gene: .; CDR3 DNA: TGTGCCAGCAGTCAATCGTTCGGCACTAACACTGAAGCTTTCTTT; CDR3 protein: CASSQSFGTNTEAFF
clone size: .; V gene: TRBV11-3; J gene: TRBJ2-1; D gene: .; CDR3 DNA: TGTGCCAGCAGCCCTCGACACCAGCAGTTCTTC; CDR3 protein: CASSPRHQQFF
clone size: .; V gene: TRBV7-2; J gene: TRBJ1-3; D gene: .; CDR3 DNA: TGTGCCAGCAGCTTAGATTCAGGAGGGTGGAACACCATATATTTT; CDR3 protein: CASSLDSGGWNTIYF
clone size: .; V gene: TRBV7-3; J gene: TRBJ2-5; D gene: TRBD2; CDR3 DNA: TGTGCCAGCAGCTTCCTAGCGGGGGGTGGAGAGACCCAGTACTTC; CDR3 protein: CASSFLAGGGETQYF
clone size: .; V gene: TRBV14; J gene: TRBJ2-7; D gene: TRBD2; CDR3 DNA: TGTGCCAGCAGCCAAGAGGGGACTAGCGGGGGTAACGAGCAGTACTTC; CDR3 protein: CASSQEGTSGGNEQYF
clone size: .; V gene: TRBV9; J gene: TRBJ1-2; D gene: .; CDR3 DNA: TGTGCCAGCAGCGTCGACGGGATTCTCTATGGCTACACCTTC; CDR3 protein: CASSVDGILYGYTF
clone size: .; V gene: TRBV5-4; J gene: TRBJ1-5; D gene: .; CDR3 DNA: TGTGCCAGCAGCTTGGGGGGGGGTTATAGCAATCAGCCCCAGCATTTT; CDR3 protein: CASSLGGGYSNQPQHF
clone size: .; V gene: TRBV24-1; J gene: TRBJ1-6; D gene: TRBD1; CDR3 DNA: TGTGCCACCAGTGACCGGACAGGGCCTAATTCACCCCTCCACTTT; CDR3 protein: CATSDRTGPNSPLHF
clone size: .; V gene: TRBV7-2; J gene: TRBJ1-5; D gene: .; CDR3 DNA: TGTGCCAGCAGCTTAAACAGCCTCCTCAATCAGCCCCAGCATTTT; CDR3 protein: CASSLNSLLNQPQHF
clone size: .; V gene: TRBV18; J gene: TRBJ2-3; D gene: .; CDR3 DNA: TGTGCCAGCTCACCTCGAGGCGCACAAGATCGAACAGATACGCAGTATTTT; CDR3 protein: CASSPRGAQDRTDTQYF
clone size: .; V gene: TRBV25-1; J gene: TRBJ2-1; D gene: TRBD2; CDR3 DNA: TGTGCCAGCAGTGGTAAAGGTCTAGCGGGGGGGCAGAATGAGCAGTTCTTC; CDR3 protein: CASSGKGLAGGQNEQFF
clone size: .; V gene: TRBV6-5; J gene: TRBJ1-2; D gene: TRBD1; CDR3 DNA: TGTGCCAGCAGTTACTCTGAGGGGGCCACGCTTGGCTACACCTTC; CDR3 protein: CASSYSEGATLGYTF
clone size: .; V gene: TRBV5-1; J gene: TRBJ2-5; D gene: TRBD2; CDR3 DNA: TGCGCCAGCAGCCCTCGGGGGGGCGGAGAGACCCAGTACTTC; CDR3 protein: CASSPRGGGETQYF